This T cell receptor (beta chain) appears in the sequencing data of a study of early T cells in non-severe SARS-CoV-2 infection. The overall study: Chains were unpaired, as sequencing was done on bulk RNA from unsorted whole blood.

Ten or more counts support this clonotype. V was pared by 3 bases and J by 1 base, with 10 bases of the junction left unmatched. The CDR3 is made up of 18 amino acids. TCRdb called the 5' RACE reads again in MiXCR, with one record for every CDR3 protein. The table has 50,000 to 55,000 distinct CDR3 sequences, roughly 9.2% seen once. Sequenced input: whole blood. This TCR was sampled from an adult who was a healthcare worker with PCR-confirmed SARS-CoV-2 infection or an uninfected control (not recorded which). V and J are TRBV12-3 or TRBV12-4 and TRBJ2-1; 9 positions match TRBD2. CDR3 sequence (DNA): TGTGCCAGCAGTTTTCAGGGTAGCGGGAGAGGATCCTACAATGAGCAGTTCTTC. This gives the protein CASSFQGSGRGSYNEQFF.